This T cell receptor (beta chain) was identified in a study of cytomegalovirus exposure and HLA in healthy donors. The CDR3 is 15 residues long. The germline CDR1 and CDR2 sequences are MDHEN and SYDVKM. V was clipped by 8 bases and J by 3 bases; unmatched bases: 7. The PCR had 60 Vbeta and 13 Jbeta primers. This table comes from immunoSEQ multiplex PCR, and its TCRdb copy is limited to in-frame clones, with some not included. Of around 150,000 clones in the sample, about 75% were seen once. The receptor was isolated from a man in his sixties in good health and CMV-seronegative. Sample: PBMCs. The V call is TRBV28, the J call TRBJ1-6; TRBD1 agrees at 7 bases. For the CDR3, the DNA is TGTGCCAGCCGTCAGGGGGGTCGCTATAATTCACCCCTCCACTTT. Its translation is CASRQGGRYNSPLHF.